The rows below give T cell receptor beta chains drawn from one sample of a study of T cells in Graves' hyperthyroidism and ophthalmopathy. TCRdb passed the multiplex PCR reads through MiXCR, listing each CDR3 protein once. The sample gives 470,000 or so distinct CDR3 sequences, around 20% of which show up once; about 25% is in the top ten. The sequenced sample was blood. Every receptor here comes from a man between 18 and 29 years old with Graves' hyperthyroidism. Both conserved end residues are part of each CDR3. The D gene is left open where the match is weak. Not all rows give a size; the values are once, few, many and, for expanded clones, a class.

j_call: TRBJ2-5; v_call: TRBV7-2; d_call: TRBD1; clone_size: many; cdr3_aa: CASSLTLDRVNWETQYF; cdr3_nt: TGTGCCAGCAGCTTAACTCTCGACAGGGTAAATTGGGAGACCCAGTACTTC
j_call: TRBJ2-7; v_call: TRBV6-1; d_call: TRBD1; clone_size: many; cdr3_aa: CASSEGTGRPYEQYF; cdr3_nt: TGTGCCAGCAGCGAAGGGACAGGTCGACCCTACGAGCAGTACTTC
j_call: TRBJ1-2; v_call: TRBV12-3/TRBV12-4; d_call: .; clone_size: .; cdr3_aa: CASRSRRINYGYTF; cdr3_nt: TGTGCCAGCAGATCTCGACGGATCAACTATGGCTACACCTTC
j_call: TRBJ2-2; v_call: TRBV11-2; d_call: TRBD2; clone_size: .; cdr3_aa: CASSYYTGGTTGELFF; cdr3_nt: TGTGCCAGCAGCTATTATACGGGAGGGACCACCGGGGAGCTGTTTTTT
j_call: TRBJ2-5; v_call: TRBV2; d_call: TRBD1; clone_size: many; cdr3_aa: CASSSIRDSSYQETQYF; cdr3_nt: TGTGCCAGCAGTTCAATACGGGACAGTTCCTATCAAGAGACCCAGTACTTC
j_call: TRBJ1-3; v_call: TRBV18; d_call: TRBD1; clone_size: few; cdr3_aa: CASSLTGASSDTIYF; cdr3_nt: TGTGCCAGCTCACTTACAGGGGCCTCGAGTGACACCATATATTTT
j_call: TRBJ1-1; v_call: TRBV19; d_call: TRBD1; clone_size: .; cdr3_aa: CASRTSGGATTEAFF; cdr3_nt: TGTGCCAGTAGAACCTCAGGGGGCGCGACCACTGAAGCTTTCTTT
j_call: TRBJ1-5; v_call: TRBV27; d_call: .; clone_size: many; cdr3_aa: CASSRLGGVANQPQHF; cdr3_nt: TGTGCCAGCAGTCGTTTAGGAGGGGTGGCCAATCAGCCCCAGCATTTT
j_call: TRBJ1-1; v_call: TRBV28; d_call: .; clone_size: many; cdr3_aa: CASRKAVELNTEAFF; cdr3_nt: TGTGCCAGCAGGAAGGCTGTAGAATTGAACACTGAAGCTTTCTTT
j_call: TRBJ2-7; v_call: TRBV15; d_call: .; clone_size: few; cdr3_aa: CATSRGKLGEQYF; cdr3_nt: TGTGCCACCAGCAGGGGGAAACTAGGCGAGCAGTACTTC
j_call: TRBJ1-5; v_call: TRBV28; d_call: .; clone_size: many; cdr3_aa: CASSPSSGGNQPQHF; cdr3_nt: TGTGCCAGCAGTCCCAGCTCAGGAGGCAATCAGCCCCAGCATTTT
j_call: TRBJ2-7; v_call: TRBV12-3/TRBV12-4; d_call: .; clone_size: once; cdr3_aa: CASSPRQFSYEQYF; cdr3_nt: TGTGCCAGCAGTCCTAGACAGTTCTCCTACGAGCAGTACTTC
j_call: TRBJ2-7; v_call: TRBV2; d_call: TRBD1; clone_size: many; cdr3_aa: CASSSGQGRWEQYF; cdr3_nt: TGTGCCAGCAGTAGCGGACAGGGACGGTGGGAGCAGTACTTC
j_call: TRBJ2-5; v_call: TRBV7-9; d_call: .; clone_size: many; cdr3_aa: CASSLGADRGETQYF; cdr3_nt: TGTGCCAGCAGCTTAGGGGCGGACAGAGGAGAGACCCAGTACTTC
j_call: TRBJ1-2; v_call: TRBV19; d_call: TRBD1; clone_size: many; cdr3_aa: CASSPGTGGRGYTF; cdr3_nt: TGTGCCAGTAGTCCGGGGACAGGGGGGAGAGGCTACACCTTC
j_call: TRBJ1-2; v_call: TRBV29-1; d_call: TRBD1; clone_size: .; cdr3_aa: CSVVSEDRDFGYTF; cdr3_nt: TGCAGCGTTGTTTCCGAGGACAGGGATTTTGGCTACACCTTC
j_call: TRBJ2-6; v_call: TRBV9; d_call: .; clone_size: few; cdr3_aa: CASSPGANVLTF; cdr3_nt: TGTGCCAGCAGCCCCGGGGCCAACGTCCTGACTTTC
j_call: TRBJ2-7; v_call: TRBV30; d_call: .; clone_size: many; cdr3_aa: CAWIPTMGEQYF; cdr3_nt: TGTGCCTGGATTCCTACTATGGGCGAGCAGTACTTC
j_call: TRBJ1-5; v_call: TRBV30; d_call: .; clone_size: many; cdr3_aa: CAWSVHGADQPQHF; cdr3_nt: TGTGCCTGGAGTGTACATGGGGCCGATCAGCCCCAGCATTTT
j_call: TRBJ1-1; v_call: TRBV6-1; d_call: .; clone_size: .; cdr3_aa: CATQRVGGNTEAFF; cdr3_nt: TGTGCCACCCAACGGGTGGGGGGAAACACTGAAGCTTTCTTT
j_call: TRBJ1-2; v_call: TRBV2; d_call: .; clone_size: many; cdr3_aa: CASSSAGRAWLGYTF; cdr3_nt: TGTGCCAGCAGCTCAGCCGGTAGGGCATGGCTAGGCTACACCTTC
j_call: TRBJ1-1; v_call: TRBV2; d_call: .; clone_size: few; cdr3_aa: CASRQFMNTEAFF; cdr3_nt: TGTGCCAGCAGACAGTTTATGAACACTGAAGCTTTCTTT
j_call: TRBJ1-5; v_call: TRBV28; d_call: .; clone_size: .; cdr3_aa: CASSPGLGKGQPQHF; cdr3_nt: TGTGCCAGCAGCCCAGGGCTGGGAAAAGGTCAGCCCCAGCATTTT
j_call: TRBJ1-4; v_call: TRBV2; d_call: .; clone_size: .; cdr3_aa: CASSENSEKLFF; cdr3_nt: TGTGCCAGCAGTGAGAACTCCGAAAAACTGTTTTTT
j_call: TRBJ1-5; v_call: TRBV19; d_call: .; clone_size: many; cdr3_aa: CASSRRAGNQPQHF; cdr3_nt: TGTGCCAGTAGTAGGAGAGCGGGCAATCAGCCCCAGCATTTT
j_call: TRBJ2-7; v_call: TRBV7-9; d_call: TRBD2; clone_size: .; cdr3_aa: CASSPPGGVYEQYF; cdr3_nt: TGTGCCAGCAGCCCCCCGGGGGGTGTATACGAGCAGTACTTC
j_call: TRBJ2-6; v_call: TRBV27; d_call: .; clone_size: many; cdr3_aa: CASSSTGIRILSSGANVLTF; cdr3_nt: TGTGCCAGCAGTTCTACCGGGATCCGCATTCTTAGCTCTGGGGCCAACGTCCTGACTTTC
j_call: TRBJ1-1; v_call: TRBV28; d_call: TRBD1; clone_size: many; cdr3_aa: CASSSRQGAAEAFF; cdr3_nt: TGTGCCAGCAGTTCCCGGCAGGGGGCCGCTGAAGCTTTCTTT
j_call: TRBJ1-2; v_call: TRBV6-5; d_call: .; clone_size: many; cdr3_aa: CASSSPTATVGYGYTF; cdr3_nt: TGTGCCAGCAGTTCCCCAACAGCAACCGTCGGGTATGGCTACACCTTC
j_call: TRBJ2-5; v_call: TRBV12-3/TRBV12-4; d_call: TRBD1; clone_size: many; cdr3_aa: CASSNRDRGLNRETQYF; cdr3_nt: TGTGCCAGCAGCAACCGGGACAGGGGGCTAAATAGAGAGACCCAGTACTTC
j_call: TRBJ2-5; v_call: TRBV27; d_call: .; clone_size: many; cdr3_aa: CASSLTPTRETQYF; cdr3_nt: TGTGCCAGCAGTTTGACCCCCACAAGGGAGACCCAGTACTTC
j_call: TRBJ1-2; v_call: TRBV28; d_call: .; clone_size: .; cdr3_aa: CASSSGIFGYTF; cdr3_nt: TGTGCCAGCAGTTCGGGAATCTTCGGCTACACCTTC
j_call: TRBJ1-1; v_call: TRBV12-3/TRBV12-4; d_call: .; clone_size: many; cdr3_aa: CASSPLPAGTPYEAFF; cdr3_nt: TGTGCCAGCAGTCCCCTACCCGCCGGGACGCCTTATGAAGCTTTCTTT
j_call: TRBJ1-2; v_call: TRBV12-3/TRBV12-4; d_call: .; clone_size: .; cdr3_aa: CASSSATLYGYTF; cdr3_nt: TGTGCCAGCAGTTCAGCGACCCTCTATGGCTACACCTTC
j_call: TRBJ1-1; v_call: TRBV6-2/TRBV6-3; d_call: .; clone_size: many; cdr3_aa: CASSYPGPEAFF; cdr3_nt: TGTGCCAGCAGTTATCCGGGACCTGAAGCTTTCTTT
j_call: TRBJ2-5; v_call: TRBV19; d_call: .; clone_size: many; cdr3_aa: CASTGKFGETQYF; cdr3_nt: TGTGCCAGCACGGGGAAGTTCGGAGAGACCCAGTACTTC
j_call: TRBJ1-5; v_call: TRBV6-1; d_call: TRBD1; clone_size: .; cdr3_aa: CASRGQGGLGSGPQHF; cdr3_nt: TGTGCCAGCAGAGGACAGGGGGGACTGGGGTCCGGGCCCCAGCATTTT
j_call: TRBJ1-1; v_call: TRBV6-4; d_call: .; clone_size: many; cdr3_aa: CASSERTEGTEAFF; cdr3_nt: TGTGCCAGCAGTGAAAGGACAGAGGGCACTGAAGCTTTCTTT
j_call: TRBJ2-5; v_call: TRBV2; d_call: .; clone_size: .; cdr3_aa: CASSEVPAQETQYF; cdr3_nt: TGTGCCAGCAGTGAAGTTCCAGCACAAGAGACCCAGTACTTC
j_call: TRBJ1-5; v_call: TRBV6-1; d_call: .; clone_size: few; cdr3_aa: CASSPGEVHQPQHF; cdr3_nt: TGTGCCAGCAGTCCGGGTGAGGTACATCAGCCCCAGCATTTT
j_call: TRBJ1-1; v_call: TRBV30; d_call: .; clone_size: .; cdr3_aa: CAWTSPGF; cdr3_nt: TGTGCCTGGACAAGTCCTGGCTTT
j_call: TRBJ1-1; v_call: TRBV2; d_call: TRBD1; clone_size: few; cdr3_aa: CASRDRDREMNTEAFF; cdr3_nt: TGTGCCAGCAGGGACCGGGACAGGGAGATGAACACTGAAGCTTTCTTT
j_call: TRBJ1-2; v_call: TRBV20-1; d_call: TRBD1; clone_size: many; cdr3_aa: CSANQGAGYGYTF; cdr3_nt: TGCAGTGCTAACCAGGGGGCTGGCTATGGCTACACCTTC
j_call: TRBJ2-3; v_call: TRBV11-2; d_call: .; clone_size: few; cdr3_aa: CASSDRRSTDTQYF; cdr3_nt: TGTGCCAGCAGCGACCGGCGTAGCACAGATACGCAGTATTTT
j_call: TRBJ2-7; v_call: TRBV11-2; d_call: .; clone_size: many; cdr3_aa: CASSLDPVSYEQYF; cdr3_nt: TGTGCCAGCAGCTTAGATCCAGTTTCCTACGAGCAGTACTTC
j_call: TRBJ2-7; v_call: TRBV29-1; d_call: TRBD1; clone_size: many; cdr3_aa: CSVRDRVYEQYF; cdr3_nt: TGCAGCGTCCGGGACAGAGTTTACGAGCAGTACTTC
j_call: TRBJ2-7; v_call: TRBV3-1; d_call: .; clone_size: .; cdr3_aa: CASTRGGEQYF; cdr3_nt: TGTGCCAGCACCCGAGGGGGGGAGCAGTACTTC
j_call: TRBJ2-2; v_call: TRBV6-2/TRBV6-3; d_call: TRBD2; clone_size: .; cdr3_aa: CASVWREADTGELFF; cdr3_nt: TGTGCCAGTGTCTGGCGGGAGGCAGACACCGGGGAGCTGTTTTTT
j_call: TRBJ1-1; v_call: TRBV7-9; d_call: .; clone_size: few; cdr3_aa: CASSPLWGQNTEAFF; cdr3_nt: TGTGCCAGCAGCCCTCTCTGGGGGCAGAACACTGAAGCTTTCTTT
j_call: TRBJ2-5; v_call: TRBV30; d_call: .; clone_size: .; cdr3_aa: CAWADRQETQYF; cdr3_nt: TGTGCCTGGGCTGACAGACAAGAGACCCAGTACTTC
j_call: TRBJ1-1; v_call: TRBV20-1; d_call: .; clone_size: many; cdr3_aa: CSARGYLEAFF; cdr3_nt: TGCAGTGCTAGGGGGTACCTAGAAGCTTTCTTT
j_call: TRBJ2-7; v_call: TRBV11-2; d_call: .; clone_size: .; cdr3_aa: CASSLLRGRGPYEQYF; cdr3_nt: TGTGCCAGCAGCCTACTGAGAGGGAGAGGTCCCTACGAGCAGTACTTC
j_call: TRBJ2-7; v_call: TRBV27; d_call: TRBD1; clone_size: many; cdr3_aa: CASSLSVGDRGIYEQYF; cdr3_nt: TGTGCCAGCAGTTTATCCGTAGGAGACAGGGGAATCTACGAGCAGTACTTC
j_call: TRBJ2-5; v_call: TRBV28; d_call: .; clone_size: many; cdr3_aa: CASRGVGLQETQYF; cdr3_nt: TGTGCCAGCAGGGGGGTCGGTCTGCAAGAGACCCAGTACTTC